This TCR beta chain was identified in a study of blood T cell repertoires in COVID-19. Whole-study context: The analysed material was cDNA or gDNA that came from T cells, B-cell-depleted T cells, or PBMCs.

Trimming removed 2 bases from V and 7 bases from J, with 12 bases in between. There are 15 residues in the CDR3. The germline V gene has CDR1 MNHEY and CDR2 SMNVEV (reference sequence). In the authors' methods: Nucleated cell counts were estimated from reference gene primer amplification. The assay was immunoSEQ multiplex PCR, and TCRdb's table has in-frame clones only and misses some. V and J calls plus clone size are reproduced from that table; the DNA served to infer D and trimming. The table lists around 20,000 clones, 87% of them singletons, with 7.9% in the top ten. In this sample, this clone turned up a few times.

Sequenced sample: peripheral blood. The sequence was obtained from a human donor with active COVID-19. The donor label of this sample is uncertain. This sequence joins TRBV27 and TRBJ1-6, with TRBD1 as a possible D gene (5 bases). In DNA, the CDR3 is TGTGCCAGCAGTTTAGGGCAGGGTGGGAATTCACCCCTCCACTTT. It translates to CASSLGQGGNSPLHF.